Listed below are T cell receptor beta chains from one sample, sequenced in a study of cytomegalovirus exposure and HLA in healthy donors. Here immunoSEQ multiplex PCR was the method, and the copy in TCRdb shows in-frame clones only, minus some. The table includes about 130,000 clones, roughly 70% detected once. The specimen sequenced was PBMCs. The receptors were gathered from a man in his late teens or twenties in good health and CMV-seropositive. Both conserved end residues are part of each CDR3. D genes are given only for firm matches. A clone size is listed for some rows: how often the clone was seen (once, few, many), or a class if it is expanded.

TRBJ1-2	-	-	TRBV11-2	CASSSNLTKGYTF	TGTGCCAGCAGCTCCAATCTGACAAAGGGCTACACCTTC
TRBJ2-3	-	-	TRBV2	CAGGDVGTDTQYF	TGTGCCGGAGGAGATGTAGGCACAGATACGCAGTATTTT
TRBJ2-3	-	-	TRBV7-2	CASSLGRVYADTQYF	TGTGCCAGCAGTTTGGGCAGGGTATATGCAGATACGCAGTATTTT
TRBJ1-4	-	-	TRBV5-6	CASSLEGMSNEKLFF	TGTGCCAGCAGCTTGGAGGGGATGTCTAATGAAAAACTGTTTTTT
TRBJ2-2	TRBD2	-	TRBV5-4	CASSGQTSGGNTGELFF	TGTGCCAGCAGCGGGCAGACTAGCGGGGGGAACACCGGGGAGCTGTTTTTT
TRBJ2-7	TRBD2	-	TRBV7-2	CASSKGLAGSSYEQYF	TGTGCCAGCAGCAAGGGACTAGCGGGATCATCCTACGAGCAGTACTTC
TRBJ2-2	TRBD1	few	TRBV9	CASSRQGDTGELFF	TGTGCCAGCAGTCGACAGGGGGACACCGGGGAGCTGTTTTTT
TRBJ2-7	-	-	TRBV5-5	CASSLGWGHSEQYF	TGTGCCAGCAGCTTGGGTTGGGGGCATAGCGAGCAGTACTTC
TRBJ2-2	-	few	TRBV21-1	CASSKEARDGELFF	TGTGCCAGCAGCAAAGAGGCCAGGGACGGGGAGCTGTTTTTT
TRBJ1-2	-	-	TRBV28	CASSLLGGLGGYTF	TGTGCCAGCAGTTTATTAGGAGGGTTGGGCGGCTACACCTTC
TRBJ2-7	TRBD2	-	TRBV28	CASSLSSGSYLYEQYF	TGTGCCAGCAGTTTATCAAGCGGGAGCTATTTATACGAGCAGTACTTC
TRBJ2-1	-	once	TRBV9	CASSVATREFNEQFF	TGTGCCAGCAGCGTAGCTACCAGGGAATTCAATGAGCAGTTCTTC
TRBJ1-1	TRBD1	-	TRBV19	CASIEFGQENTEAFF	TGTGCCAGTATAGAGTTTGGACAGGAGAACACTGAAGCTTTCTTT
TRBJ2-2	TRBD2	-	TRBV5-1	CASSLTGLAGQGELFF	TGCGCCAGCAGCTTGACAGGACTAGCGGGGCAAGGGGAGCTGTTTTTT
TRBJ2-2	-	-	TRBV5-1	CASSLARANTGELFF	TGCGCCAGCAGCTTGGCCAGGGCGAACACCGGGGAGCTGTTTTTT
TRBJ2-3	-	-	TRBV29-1	CSVGRSGYRDTQYF	TGCAGCGTTGGACGGTCAGGGTACCGTGATACGCAGTATTTT
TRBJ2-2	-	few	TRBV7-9	CASKEDWDTGELFF	TGTGCCAGCAAAGAGGACTGGGACACCGGGGAGCTGTTTTTT
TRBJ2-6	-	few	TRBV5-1	CASSGGRASGANVLTF	TGCGCCAGCAGCGGGGGCAGGGCCTCTGGGGCCAACGTCCTGACTTTC
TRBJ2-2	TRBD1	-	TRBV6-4	CASSLFDRADTGELFF	TGTGCCAGCAGCCTTTTTGACAGGGCGGACACCGGGGAGCTGTTTTTT
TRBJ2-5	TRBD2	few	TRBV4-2	CASSPEWGGVMETQYF	TGTGCCAGCAGCCCCGAATGGGGGGGGGTTATGGAGACCCAGTACTTC
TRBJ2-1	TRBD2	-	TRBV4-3	CASSQGMGLAVLNEQFF	TGCGCCAGCAGCCAAGGGATGGGGCTAGCGGTACTCAATGAGCAGTTCTTC
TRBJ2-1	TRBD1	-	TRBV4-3	CASSHAGTGVYNEQFF	TGCGCCAGCAGCCATGCTGGGACAGGGGTTTACAATGAGCAGTTCTTC
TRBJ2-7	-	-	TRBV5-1	CASSLGMIYEQYF	TGCGCCAGCAGCTTGGGAATGATCTACGAGCAGTACTTC
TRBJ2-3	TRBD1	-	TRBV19	CASSYLPGQATQDTQYF	TGTGCCAGTAGTTACTTACCGGGACAGGCGACTCAGGATACGCAGTATTTT
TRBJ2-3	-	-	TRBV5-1	CASKGGTDTQYF	TGCGCCAGCAAGGGGGGCACAGATACGCAGTATTTT
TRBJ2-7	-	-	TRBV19	CASTLGYWAGEQYF	TGTGCCAGTACTCTCGGGTACTGGGCGGGGGAGCAGTACTTC
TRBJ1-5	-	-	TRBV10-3	CAISESPLRGHQPQHF	TGTGCCATCAGTGAGTCCCCTCTCAGGGGCCATCAGCCCCAGCATTTT
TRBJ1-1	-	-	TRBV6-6	CASNSIGSRGTEAFF	TGTGCCAGCAACTCAATTGGGTCAAGAGGGACTGAAGCTTTCTTT
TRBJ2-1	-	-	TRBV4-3	CASSKEGSGNEQFF	TGCGCCAGCAGCAAAGAAGGGAGTGGCAATGAGCAGTTCTTC